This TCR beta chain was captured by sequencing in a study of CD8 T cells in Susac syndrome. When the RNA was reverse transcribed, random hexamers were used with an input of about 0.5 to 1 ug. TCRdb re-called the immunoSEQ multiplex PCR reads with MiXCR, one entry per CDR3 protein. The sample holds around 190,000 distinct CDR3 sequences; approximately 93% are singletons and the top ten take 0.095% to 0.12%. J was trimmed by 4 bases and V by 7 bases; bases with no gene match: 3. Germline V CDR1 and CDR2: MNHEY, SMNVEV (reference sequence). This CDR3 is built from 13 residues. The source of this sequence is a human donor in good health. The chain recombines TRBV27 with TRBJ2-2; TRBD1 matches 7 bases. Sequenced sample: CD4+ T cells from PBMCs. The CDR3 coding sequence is TGTGCCAGCACCCGGGACAGCACCGGGGAGCTGTTTTTT. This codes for CASTRDSTGELFF.